The sequence of this TCR beta chain was determined in a study of blood T cell repertoires in COVID-19. The repertoire was sequenced with immunoSEQ multiplex PCR; TCRdb's copy has only in-frame clones and lacks some. The data show around 200,000 clones, around 89% seen once. V shed 3 bases and J shed 1 base, with 10 bases lying between them. Germline V CDR1 and CDR2: LNHDA, SQIVND (reference sequence). The length of the CDR3 is 15 residues. V and J are TRBV19 and TRBJ1-5; D is uncertain. The sequenced material came from PBMCs or T cells enriched from blood (not recorded which). The clonotype was recovered from a man aged 25-45 years who had recovered from COVID-19. Written as DNA, the CDR3 is TGTGCCAGTAGTATCGAGGGCGCAAGCAATCAGCCCCAGCATTTT. Protein: CASSIEGASNQPQHF.